This TCR beta chain originates from a study of cytomegalovirus exposure and HLA in healthy donors. Study-wide findings and caveats: Follow-up analysis seemed to connect common viral pathogens with several of the most significant clusters identified. Previous analysis showed most TCR beta V segments were productive about 87% or about 30% of the time. Reportedly, diagnosis of cytomegalovirus status by the classifier showed high specificity and sensitivity.

60 Vbeta and 13 Jbeta primers were used in PCR. Profiling relied on immunoSEQ multiplex PCR, and the TCRdb table lists in-frame clones only, not all of them. Here the sample spans a few hundred thousand clones, around 86% being singletons. The CDR3 is 17 residues long. From germline, CDR1 is SEHNR and CDR2 FQNEAQ (reference sequence). After removal of 4 bases from V and 5 bases from J, the junction contained 13 bases not matched to a gene. As concerns this clone: Its antigen is currently unknown.

Sequencing was done on a sample of PBMCs. This chain joins TRBV7-9 and TRBJ2-5; 10 nucleotides align to TRBD1. The TCR originated in a woman aged 45-65 years in good health and CMV-seropositive. CDR3 sequence (DNA): TGTGCCAGCAGCTGGGGACAGGGGCTCCAAGTGGCGGAGACCCAGTACTTC. Translated: CASSWGQGLQVAETQYF.